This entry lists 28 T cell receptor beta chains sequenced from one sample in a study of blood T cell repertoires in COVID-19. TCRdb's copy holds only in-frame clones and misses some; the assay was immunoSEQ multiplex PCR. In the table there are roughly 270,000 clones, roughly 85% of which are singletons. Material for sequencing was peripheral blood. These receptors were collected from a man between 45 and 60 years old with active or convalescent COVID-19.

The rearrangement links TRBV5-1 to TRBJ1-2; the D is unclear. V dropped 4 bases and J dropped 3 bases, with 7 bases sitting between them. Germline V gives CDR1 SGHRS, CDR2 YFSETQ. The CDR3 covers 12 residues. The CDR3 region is CASSPEHYGYTF. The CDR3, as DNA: TGCGCCAGCAGCCCAGAACACTATGGCTACACCTTC.

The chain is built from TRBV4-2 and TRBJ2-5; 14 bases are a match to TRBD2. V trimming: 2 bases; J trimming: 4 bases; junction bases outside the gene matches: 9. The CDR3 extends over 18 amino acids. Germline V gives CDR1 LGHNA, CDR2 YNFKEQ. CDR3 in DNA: TGTGCCAGCAGCCAATGGTGGGGACTAGCGGGAGACAGAGAGACCCAGTACTTC. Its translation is CASSQWWGLAGDRETQYF.

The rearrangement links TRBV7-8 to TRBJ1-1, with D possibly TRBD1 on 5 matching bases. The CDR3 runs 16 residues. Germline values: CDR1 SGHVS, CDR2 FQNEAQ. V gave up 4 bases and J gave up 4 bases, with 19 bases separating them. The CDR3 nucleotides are TGTGCCAGCAGCTCCCGGTGGGAGGGACGGGGCACTGAAGCTTTCTTT. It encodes CASSSRWEGRGTEAFF.

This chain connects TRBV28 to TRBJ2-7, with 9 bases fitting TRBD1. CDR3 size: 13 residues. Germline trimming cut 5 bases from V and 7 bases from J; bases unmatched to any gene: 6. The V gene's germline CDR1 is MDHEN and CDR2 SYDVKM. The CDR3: CASSQTGGGEQYF. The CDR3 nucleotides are TGTGCCAGCAGTCAGACAGGGGGAGGGGAGCAGTACTTC.

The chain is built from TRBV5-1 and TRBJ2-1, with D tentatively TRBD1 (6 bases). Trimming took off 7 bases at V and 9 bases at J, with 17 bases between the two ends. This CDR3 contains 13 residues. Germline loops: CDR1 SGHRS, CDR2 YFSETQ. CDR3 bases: TGCGCCAGCTCACAGGGAACCCGGGGTGAGCAGTTCTTC. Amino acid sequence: CASSQGTRGEQFF.

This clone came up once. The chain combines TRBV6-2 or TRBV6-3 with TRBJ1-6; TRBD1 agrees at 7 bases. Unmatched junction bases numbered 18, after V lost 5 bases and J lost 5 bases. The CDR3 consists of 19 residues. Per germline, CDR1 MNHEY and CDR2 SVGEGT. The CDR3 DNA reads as TGTGCCAGCAGTGACACCCAGGGGTTGGCAGGGGGTGATAATTCACCCCTCCACTTT. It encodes CASSDTQGLAGGDNSPLHF.

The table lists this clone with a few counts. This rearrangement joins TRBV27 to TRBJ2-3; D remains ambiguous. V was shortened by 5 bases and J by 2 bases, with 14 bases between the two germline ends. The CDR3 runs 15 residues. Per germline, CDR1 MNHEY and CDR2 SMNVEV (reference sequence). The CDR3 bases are TGTGCCAGCAGTAGCACCTCGACATTCACAGATACGCAGTATTTT. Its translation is CASSSTSTFTDTQYF.

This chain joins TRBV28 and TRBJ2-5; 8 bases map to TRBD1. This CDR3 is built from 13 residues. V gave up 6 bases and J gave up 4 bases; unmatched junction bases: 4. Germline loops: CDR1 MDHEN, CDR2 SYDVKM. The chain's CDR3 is CASRWDRRETQYF. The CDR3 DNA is TGTGCCAGCAGATGGGACAGGCGAGAGACCCAGTACTTC.

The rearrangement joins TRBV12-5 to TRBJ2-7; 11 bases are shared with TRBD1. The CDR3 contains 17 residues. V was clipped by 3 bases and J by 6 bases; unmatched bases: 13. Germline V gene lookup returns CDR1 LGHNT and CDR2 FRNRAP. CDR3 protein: CASGFPPGQGARSEQYF. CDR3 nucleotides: TGTGCTAGTGGTTTCCCGCCCGGACAGGGGGCTCGTAGCGAGCAGTACTTC.

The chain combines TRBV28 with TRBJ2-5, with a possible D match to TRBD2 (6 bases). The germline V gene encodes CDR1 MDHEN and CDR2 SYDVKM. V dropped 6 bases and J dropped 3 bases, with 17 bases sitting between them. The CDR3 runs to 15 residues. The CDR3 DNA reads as TGTGCCAGCAGCCCTGGCGGGACGACCGAAGAGACCCAGTACTTC. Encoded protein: CASSPGGTTEETQYF.

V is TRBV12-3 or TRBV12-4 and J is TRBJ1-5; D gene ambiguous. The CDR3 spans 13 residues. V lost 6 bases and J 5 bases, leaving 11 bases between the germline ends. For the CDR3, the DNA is TGTGCCAGCAGGAGAGGTCGCGATCAGCCCCAGCATTTT. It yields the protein CASRRGRDQPQHF.

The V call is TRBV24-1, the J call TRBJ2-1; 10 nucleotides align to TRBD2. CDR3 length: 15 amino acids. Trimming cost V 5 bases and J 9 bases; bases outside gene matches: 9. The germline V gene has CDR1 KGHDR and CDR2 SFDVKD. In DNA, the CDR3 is TGTGCCACCAGTGGTACCCCGGGACTAGCGAGTGAGCAGTTCTTC. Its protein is CATSGTPGLASEQFF.

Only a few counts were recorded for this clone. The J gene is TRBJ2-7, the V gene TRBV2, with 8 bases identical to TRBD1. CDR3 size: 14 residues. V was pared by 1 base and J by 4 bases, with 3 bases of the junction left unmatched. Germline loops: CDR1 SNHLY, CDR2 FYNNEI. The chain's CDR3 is CASSEGRGQYEQYF. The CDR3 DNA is TGTGCCAGCAGTGAAGGCAGGGGGCAATACGAGCAGTACTTC. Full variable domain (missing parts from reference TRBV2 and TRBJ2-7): EPEVTQTPSHQVTQMGQEVILRCVPISNHLYFYWYRQILGQKVEFLVSFYNNEISEKSEIFDDQFSVERPDGSNFTLKIRSTKLEDSAMYFCASSEGRGQYEQYFGPGTRLTVT.

As DNA, the CDR3 is TGTGCCAGCACCCTTGACGGACTAGCGGGAGAGCAGTTCTTC. Its translation: CASTLDGLAGEQFF. The genes are TRBV6-6 and TRBJ2-1; TRBD2 matches 12 bases. CDR3 length: 14 residues. Germline-derived CDR1 and CDR2 are MNHNY and SVGAGI (reference sequence). The V and J ends lost 7 bases and 10 bases, in that order; junction bases with no gene match: 8.

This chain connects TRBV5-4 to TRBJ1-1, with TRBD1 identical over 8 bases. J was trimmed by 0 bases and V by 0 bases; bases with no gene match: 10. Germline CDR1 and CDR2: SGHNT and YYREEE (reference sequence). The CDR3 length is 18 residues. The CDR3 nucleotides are TGTGCCAGCAGCTTGGCCGGACAGGGAATTAACATGAACACTGAAGCTTTCTTT. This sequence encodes CASSLAGQGINMNTEAFF. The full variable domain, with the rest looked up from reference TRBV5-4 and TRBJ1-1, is ETGVTQSPTHLIKTRGQQVTLRCSSQSGHNTVSWYQQALGQGPQFIFQYYREEENGRGNFPPRFSGLQFPNYSSELNVNALELDDSALYLCASSLAGQGINMNTEAFFGQGTRLTVV.

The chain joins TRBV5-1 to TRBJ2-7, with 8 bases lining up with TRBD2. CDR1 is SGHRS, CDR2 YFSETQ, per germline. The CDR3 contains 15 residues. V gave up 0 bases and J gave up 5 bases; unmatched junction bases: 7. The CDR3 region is CASSLGSRGGNEQYF. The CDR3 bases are TGCGCCAGCAGCTTGGGCTCCCGGGGGGGGAACGAGCAGTACTTC.

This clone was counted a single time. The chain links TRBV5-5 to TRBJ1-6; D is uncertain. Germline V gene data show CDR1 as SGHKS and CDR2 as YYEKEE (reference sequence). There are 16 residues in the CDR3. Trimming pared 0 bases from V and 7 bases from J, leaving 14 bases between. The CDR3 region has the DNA TGTGCCAGCAGCTTGGGATTACTCTCCGGGAATTCACCCCTCCACTTT. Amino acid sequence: CASSLGLLSGNSPLHF. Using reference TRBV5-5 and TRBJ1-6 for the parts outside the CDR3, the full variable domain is DAGVTQSPTHLIKTRGQQVTLRCSPISGHKSVSWYQQVLGQGPQFIFQYYEKEERGRGNFPDRFSARQFPNYSSELNVNALLLGDSALYLCASSLGLLSGNSPLHFGNGTRLTVT.

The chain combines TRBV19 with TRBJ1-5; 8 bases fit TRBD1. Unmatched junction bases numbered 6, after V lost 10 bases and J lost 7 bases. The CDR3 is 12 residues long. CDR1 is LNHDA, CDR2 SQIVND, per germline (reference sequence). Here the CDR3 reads CATDRGGQPQHF. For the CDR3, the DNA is TGTGCCACTGACAGGGGAGGACAGCCCCAGCATTTT.

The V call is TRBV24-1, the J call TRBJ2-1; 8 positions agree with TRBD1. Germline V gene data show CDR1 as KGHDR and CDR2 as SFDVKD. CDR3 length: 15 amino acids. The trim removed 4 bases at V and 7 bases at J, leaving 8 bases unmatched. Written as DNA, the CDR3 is TGTGCCACCAGTGACCCGACAGGGGCAGGGAATGAGCAGTTCTTC. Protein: CATSDPTGAGNEQFF.

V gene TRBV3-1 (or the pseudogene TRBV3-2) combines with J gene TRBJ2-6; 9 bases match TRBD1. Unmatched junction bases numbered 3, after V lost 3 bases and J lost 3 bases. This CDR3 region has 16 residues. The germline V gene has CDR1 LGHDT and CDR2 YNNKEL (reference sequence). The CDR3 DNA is TGTGCCAGCAGCCAGGGGACAGGGCTTGGGGCCAACGTCCTGACTTTC. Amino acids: CASSQGTGLGANVLTF.

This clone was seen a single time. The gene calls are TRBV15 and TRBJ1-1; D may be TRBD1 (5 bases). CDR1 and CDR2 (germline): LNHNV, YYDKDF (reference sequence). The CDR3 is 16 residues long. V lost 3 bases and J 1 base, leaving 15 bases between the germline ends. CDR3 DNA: TGTGCCACCAGCAGGGAGCGTAGGGGCACGAACACTGAAGCTTTCTTT. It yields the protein CATSRERRGTNTEAFF.

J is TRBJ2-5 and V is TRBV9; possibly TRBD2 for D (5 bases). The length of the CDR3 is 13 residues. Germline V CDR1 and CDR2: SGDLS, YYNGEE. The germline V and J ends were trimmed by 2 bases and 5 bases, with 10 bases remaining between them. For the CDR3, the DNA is TGTGCCAGCAGCGTTGGGGAGACGGAGACCCAGTACTTC. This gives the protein CASSVGETETQYF.

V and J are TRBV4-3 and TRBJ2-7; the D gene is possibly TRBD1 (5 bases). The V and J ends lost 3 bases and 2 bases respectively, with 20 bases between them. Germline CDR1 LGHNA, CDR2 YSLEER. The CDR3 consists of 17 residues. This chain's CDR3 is CASSQIATGFPPYEQYF. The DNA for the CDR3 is TGCGCCAGCAGCCAGATAGCCACAGGATTTCCTCCCTACGAGCAGTACTTC.

The CDR3: CASSLAGGRAVSSYEQYF. CDR3 nucleotides: TGTGCCAGCAGCTTAGCGGGGGGACGGGCGGTGAGCTCCTACGAGCAGTACTTC. The chain recombines TRBV11-2 with TRBJ2-7, with 7 bases identical to TRBD2. The V gene end was trimmed by 1 base and the J gene end by 0 bases; junction bases not matched to a gene: 12. CDR1 and CDR2 from the germline V gene are SGHAT and FQNNGV. This CDR3 is built from 18 residues.

The CDR3 region is CSVEDLMLGDEQYF. CDR3 DNA sequence: TGCAGCGTTGAAGATCTTATGCTAGGGGACGAGCAGTACTTC. This rearrangement joins TRBV29-1 to TRBJ2-7; a possible D gene is TRBD1 (5 bases). This CDR3 contains 14 residues. Germline CDR1 reads SQVTM; CDR2 reads ANQGSEA. V lost 0 bases, J lost 5 bases, and 14 bases lay in between.

In DNA, the CDR3 is TGCGCCAGCAGCCCTGCCGGGACTCAAGGCACCGGGGAGCTGTTTTTT. Protein product: CASSPAGTQGTGELFF. This chain connects TRBV5-1 to TRBJ2-2; perhaps TRBD2 as D (6 bases). Germline V gives CDR1 SGHRS, CDR2 YFSETQ. The CDR3 runs 16 residues. Deletions cut 4 bases from V and 4 bases from J, with 17 bases between.

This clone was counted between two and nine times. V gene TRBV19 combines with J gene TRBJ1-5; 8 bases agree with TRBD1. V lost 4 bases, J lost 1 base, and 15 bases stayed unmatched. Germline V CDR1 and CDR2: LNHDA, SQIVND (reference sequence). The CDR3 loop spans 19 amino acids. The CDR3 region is CASSRVTGEGLRSNQPQHF. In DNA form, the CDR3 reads TGTGCCAGTAGTAGGGTGACAGGGGAGGGTCTTAGGAGCAATCAGCCCCAGCATTTT.

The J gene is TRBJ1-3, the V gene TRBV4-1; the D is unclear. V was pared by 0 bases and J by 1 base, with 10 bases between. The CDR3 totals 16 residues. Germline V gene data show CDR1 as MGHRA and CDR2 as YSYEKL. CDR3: CASSQERVPSGNTIYF. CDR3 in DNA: TGCGCCAGCAGCCAAGAACGGGTTCCTTCTGGAAACACCATATATTTT.